This T cell receptor beta chain was captured in a study of T cells in Graves' hyperthyroidism and ophthalmopathy. Study-wide context: Any treatment followed the collection of peripheral blood at initial diagnosis.

With 6 bases clipped from V and 1 base from J, the junction kept 5 bases outside the gene matches. CDR1 is ENHRY, CDR2 SYGVKD, per germline. There are 14 residues in the CDR3. TCR beta CDR3 region amplification was performed from RNA transcripts. The HTBI primer set drove a first-round RT-PCR of the TCR CDR3. TCRdb re-called the multiplex PCR reads through MiXCR, storing one row per CDR3 protein. The data show around 300,000 distinct CDR3 sequences, with roughly 13% seen just once and under 8% held by the top ten. Criteria for exclusion of patients were uncontrolled infection, other autoimmune disease, pregnancy or lactation. Diagnoses were made from clinical symptoms, serum measures (thyroxine and TRAb), thyroid ultrasound and orbital computed tomography. The authors obtained PBMCs from more than 8 ml of fresh peripheral blood.

This TCR was sampled from a woman aged 35 to 49 with Graves' hyperthyroidism. Material: blood. This chain connects TRBV10-3 to TRBJ2-7, with 8 positions matching TRBD2. The CDR3 is CAIRSGSESYEQYF. CDR3 nucleotide sequence: TGTGCCATCAGGAGCGGGAGCGAATCCTACGAGCAGTACTTC.